What follows are 2 T cell receptor beta chains derived from one specimen sequenced in a study of vaccination and CD4 T cells after COVID-19. No antigen has been identified for these receptors. Documented treatment: roughly ten-day PBMC culture with coronavirus spike peptide pools or control peptides (ViraFEST assay). The Oncomine TCR Beta short-read assay sequenced DNA from cultured CD4+ T cells. TCRdb passed the PCR reads through MiXCR, listing each CDR3 protein once. This sample has 10,000 or so distinct CDR3 sequences; approximately 24% occur once, and the top ten carry 35% to 55%. Sample: CD4+ T cells from blood, cultured in vitro, taken before SARS-CoV-2 vaccination. The receptors originated from a human donor who received a COVID-19 vaccine.

This clonotype was seen only a few times. V usage is TRBV7-2 and J usage is TRBJ1-4; D is unclear. Per the germline V gene, CDR1 is SGHTA and CDR2 is FQGNSA. Trimming pared 2 bases from V and 5 bases from J, leaving 9 bases between. The CDR3 is 14 amino acids. CDR3 nucleotide sequence: TGTGCCAGCAGCTTATCGGTCCCGAATGAAAAACTGTTTTTT. This sequence encodes CASSLSVPNEKLFF. The complete variable domain, with remaining parts taken from reference TRBV7-2 and TRBJ1-4, reads GAGVSQSPSNKVTEKGKDVELRCDPISGHTALYWYRQSLGQGLEFLIYFQGNSAPDKSGLPSDRFSAERTGGSVSTLTIQRTQQEDSAVYLCASSLSVPNEKLFFGSGTQLSVL.

In its sample, this clonotype was seen a few times. The chain recombines TRBV7-9 with TRBJ2-3; D call uncertain. The CDR3 consists of 15 residues. Trimming stripped 0 bases from V and 0 bases from J, with 7 bases between. In germline, CDR1 is SEHNR, CDR2 FQNEAQ (reference sequence). CDR3 in DNA: TGTGCCAGCAGCTTAGCAGGCCATAGCACAGATACGCAGTATTTT. It specifies CASSLAGHSTDTQYF. Complete variable domain (other parts from reference TRBV7-9 and TRBJ2-3): DTGVSQNPRHKITKRGQNVTFRCDPISEHNRLYWYRQTLGQGPEFLTYFQNEAQLEKSRLLSDRFSAERPKGSFSTLEIQRTEQGDSAMYLCASSLAGHSTDTQYFGPGTRLTVL.